These 14 T cell receptor beta chains were sequenced from one sample in a study of T cells in localized non-small cell lung cancer. This table comes from immunoSEQ multiplex PCR, and its TCRdb copy is limited to in-frame clones, with some not included. This sample yields about 1,600 clones, of which 30% to 45% are seen a single time; approximately 7.1% belongs to the top ten. The sample here was lung tumor tissue, taken before any cancer treatment. All receptors derive from a female donor older than 55 with stage I lung adenocarcinoma.

The chain has TRBV19 and TRBJ2-1; 8 nucleotides line up with TRBD2. The CDR3 totals 16 residues. Germline values: CDR1 LNHDA, CDR2 SQIVND (reference sequence). J gave up 0 bases and V 3 bases, and 4 bases lay outside the gene matches. The DNA of the CDR3 is TGTGCCAGTAGTATCAGCGGGAGTTACTCCTACAATGAGCAGTTCTTC. This gives the protein CASSISGSYSYNEQFF.

The V gene is TRBV30, the J gene TRBJ2-2; 8 bases are a match to TRBD2. This CDR3 is 12 amino acids long. CDR1 and CDR2 (germline): GTSNPN, SVGIG (reference sequence). Germline trimming cut 3 bases from V and 6 bases from J; bases unmatched to any gene: 0. In nucleotides, the CDR3 is TGTGCCTGGAGGGGACTAGCCGGGGAGCTGTTTTTT. This gives the protein CAWRGLAGELFF.

This clone is labeled medium-sized. The chain is built from TRBV11-3 and TRBJ1-6; TRBD1 aligns across 7 bases. This CDR3 region has 15 residues. Germline V gene lookup returns CDR1 SGHNT and CDR2 YENEEA. After removal of 5 bases from V and 9 bases from J, the junction contained 10 bases not matched to a gene. The CDR3 protein is CASSIGTAEGSPLHF. CDR3 DNA: TGTGCCAGCAGCATTGGGACAGCGGAGGGTTCACCCCTCCACTTT.

This clone was seen more than once but under ten times. V and J are TRBV6-8 and TRBJ2-3, with a possible D match to TRBD2 (5 bases). This CDR3 spans 15 amino acids. Germline values: CDR1 MNHGY, CDR2 SAAAGT. V was trimmed by 6 bases and J by 0 bases, leaving 13 bases between them. CDR3 residues: CASRPGGRSTDTQYF. Here the CDR3 DNA reads TGTGCCAGCAGACCCGGAGGAAGGAGCACAGATACGCAGTATTTT.

The genes are TRBV19 and TRBJ2-7; D is perhaps TRBD1 or TRBD2 (5 bases each). V was cut by 7 bases and J by 2 bases, with 6 bases left in between. This CDR3 has 11 residues. The germline CDR1 and CDR2 sequences are LNHDA and SQIVND (reference sequence). The CDR3 reads CASTGPYEQYF. The DNA of the CDR3 is TGTGCCAGTACGGGACCCTACGAGCAGTACTTC.

This clone is medium-sized within its sample. The rearrangement links TRBV11-3 to TRBJ2-3; D unclear. The length of the CDR3 is 15 residues. Trimming pared 0 bases from V and 5 bases from J, leaving 12 bases between. Germline V CDR1 and CDR2: SGHNT, YENEEA. The CDR3 here is CASSLDPPPRDTQYF. The DNA for the CDR3 is TGTGCCAGCAGCTTAGATCCCCCCCCCAGAGATACGCAGTATTTT.

The rearrangement links TRBV23-1 to TRBJ1-5; D gene unclear. TRBV23-1 is identified as an open reading frame with a role that is uncertain. V lost 4 bases, J lost 1 base, and 17 bases lay in between. The CDR3 sequence is 17 residues long. This CDR3 reads CASSPWVAGWSNQPQHF. CDR3 sequence (DNA): TGCGCCAGCAGTCCCTGGGTTGCGGGCTGGAGCAATCAGCCCCAGCATTTT.

This chain joins TRBV14 and TRBJ2-3; the D call may be TRBD1 or TRBD2 (5 bases each). The V gene's germline CDR1 is SGHDN and CDR2 FVKESK. The CDR3 has 16 residues. V lost 3 bases, J lost 0 bases, and 13 bases lay in between. The CDR3 is CASSQPRGDSTDTQYF. The CDR3 nucleotides read TGTGCCAGCAGCCAGCCGAGGGGCGATAGCACAGATACGCAGTATTTT.

The chain uses TRBV10-1 and TRBJ1-1, with D possibly matching TRBD1 (5 bases). The CDR3 length is 14 residues. The germline gives CDR1 WNHNN, CDR2 SYGVQD (reference sequence). V dropped 8 bases and J dropped 0 bases, with 13 bases sitting between them. The CDR3 region has the DNA TGCGCCAGCTCTGCCCCGGACATGAACACTGAAGCTTTCTTT. It specifies CASSAPDMNTEAFF.

The chain is built from TRBV30 and TRBJ2-1; 11 bases match TRBD2. The CDR3 covers 15 residues. Germline V gives CDR1 GTSNPN, CDR2 SVGIG (reference sequence). V shed 4 bases, J shed 2 bases, and the junction held 4 bases outside the gene matches. CDR3 nucleotides: TGTGCCTGGACCCCGGGACTAGCGGCCTACAATGAGCAGTTCTTC. Amino acids: CAWTPGLAAYNEQFF. Filled out from reference TRBV30 and TRBJ2-1, the complete variable domain reads SQTIHQWPATLVQPVGSPLSLECTVEGTSNPNLYWYRQAAGRGLQLLFYSVGIGQISSEVPQNLSASRPQDRQFILSSKKLLLSDSGFYLCAWTPGLAAYNEQFFGPGTRLTVL.

This clone was counted only a few times. The genes are TRBV1 and TRBJ2-4; the D call of TRBD1 is as the table states it, not checked on the DNA. TRBV1 has pseudogene status. The CDR3 is 15 residues long. CDR3 nucleotide sequence: TGCGCCAGCAGCCGCCCCCTCGGACAGGAAAACATTCAGTACTTC. Encoded protein: CASSRPLGQENIQYF.

This clone was detected only a few times. CDR3 protein: CASSVQGRGTEAFF. CDR3 DNA: TGTGCCAGCAGTGTGCAGGGCCGTGGGACTGAAGCTTTCTTT. V usage is TRBV25-1 and J usage is TRBJ1-1; tentatively, D is TRBD1 (5 bases). CDR1 and CDR2 (germline): MGHDK, SYGVNS. Trimming stripped 4 bases from V and 5 bases from J, with 14 bases between. This CDR3 region has 14 residues.

This rearrangement joins TRBV19 to TRBJ2-2; 7 bases map to TRBD1. The CDR3 sequence is 15 residues long. Germline V gene sequence: CDR1 LNHDA, CDR2 SQIVND (reference sequence). V was pared by 11 bases and J by 0 bases, with 9 bases of the junction left unmatched. The CDR3 DNA is TGTGCCTCTAAGACCGGGACAGCGAACACCGGGGAGCTGTTTTTT. Translated, it gives CASKTGTANTGELFF.

This clone was detected only a few times. V gene TRBV9 combines with J gene TRBJ2-7; a possible D gene is TRBD1 (5 bases). Trimming took 6 bases from V and 2 from J, leaving 12 bases between them. Germline V gives CDR1 SGDLS, CDR2 YYNGEE. The CDR3 loop spans 13 amino acids. The CDR3 loop is CASTDSVTYEQYF. The CDR3 DNA is TGTGCCAGCACTGACAGCGTAACCTACGAGCAGTACTTC.